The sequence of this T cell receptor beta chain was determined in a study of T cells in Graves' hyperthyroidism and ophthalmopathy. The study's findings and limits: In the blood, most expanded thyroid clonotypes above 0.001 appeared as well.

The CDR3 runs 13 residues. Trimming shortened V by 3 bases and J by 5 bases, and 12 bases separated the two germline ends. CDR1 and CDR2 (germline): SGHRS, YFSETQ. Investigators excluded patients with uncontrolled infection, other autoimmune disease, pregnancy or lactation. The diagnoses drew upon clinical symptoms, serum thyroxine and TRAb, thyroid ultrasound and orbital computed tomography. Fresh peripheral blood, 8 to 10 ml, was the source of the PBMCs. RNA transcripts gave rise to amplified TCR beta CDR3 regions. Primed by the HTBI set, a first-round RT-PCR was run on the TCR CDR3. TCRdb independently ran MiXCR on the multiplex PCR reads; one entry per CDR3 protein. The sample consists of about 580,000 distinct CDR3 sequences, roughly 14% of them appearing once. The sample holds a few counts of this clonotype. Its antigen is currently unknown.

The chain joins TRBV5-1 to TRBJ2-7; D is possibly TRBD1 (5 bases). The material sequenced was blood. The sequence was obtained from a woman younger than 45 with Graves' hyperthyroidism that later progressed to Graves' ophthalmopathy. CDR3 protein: CASSSTGPDEQYF. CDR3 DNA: TGCGCCAGCAGCTCAACAGGCCCCGACGAGCAGTACTTC.